This is a list of T cell receptor beta chains from one sample in a study of siplizumab effects on memory and regulatory T cells. Sequencing used immunoSEQ multiplex PCR; TCRdb keeps in-frame clones, though not all of them. The sample holds some 80,000 clones, 95% seen once. Sequenced input: CD8+ T cells sorted from blood. These receptors were taken from a human donor in good health. The CDR3 runs from the conserved cysteine through the conserved F or W. A D gene is named only where the DNA matches it firmly. Not all rows give a size; the values are once, few, many and, for expanded clones, a class.

TRBJ1-2 11 NA NA TRBV5-6 CASSTSWGYTF TGTGCCAGCAGCACGAGCTGGGGCTACACCTTC
TRBJ2-3 17 TRBD2 NA TRBV7-9 CASSTPGGGRSTDTQYF TGTGCCAGCAGCACCCCGGGGGGGGGAAGAAGCACAGATACGCAGTATTTT
TRBJ2-5 14 TRBD1 NA TRBV5-1 CASSYRQGQETQYF TGCGCCAGCAGCTATCGACAGGGACAAGAGACCCAGTACTTC
TRBJ2-1 13 NA NA TRBV5-1 CASSPSGSDEQFF TGCGCCAGCAGCCCGTCGGGGTCTGATGAGCAGTTCTTC
TRBJ2-5 16 TRBD2 few TRBV29-1 CSVEVTSGKELETQYF TGCAGCGTTGAAGTGACTAGCGGGAAGGAATTAGAGACCCAGTACTTC
TRBJ2-7 16 TRBD2 NA TRBV19 CASSPLGGVSQYEQYF TGTGCCAGTAGTCCTCTTGGGGGGGTTTCGCAGTACGAGCAGTACTTC
TRBJ2-6 15 NA NA TRBV7-2 CASSLEPPGANVLTF TGTGCCAGCAGCTTAGAGCCCCCAGGGGCCAACGTCCTGACTTTC
TRBJ2-7 13 NA NA TRBV28 CASSNRASYEQYF TGTGCCAGCAGCAACAGGGCCTCCTACGAGCAGTACTTC
TRBJ2-2 16 TRBD1 NA TRBV9 CASSAGTGGITGELFF TGTGCCAGCAGCGCAGGGACAGGGGGAATCACCGGGGAGCTGTTTTTT
TRBJ2-3 14 TRBD2 NA TRBV7-3 CASSLAGGTDTQYF TGTGCCAGCAGCTTAGCGGGAGGGACAGATACGCAGTATTTT
TRBJ2-3 15 TRBD2 NA TRBV6-4 CASSDIAGGADTQYF TGTGCCAGCAGTGATATAGCGGGAGGGGCAGATACGCAGTATTTT
TRBJ2-1 18 TRBD2 NA TRBV5-4 CASSLGLAGRSSYNEQFF TGTGCCAGCAGCTTGGGACTAGCGGGCAGGAGCTCCTACAATGAGCAGTTCTTC
TRBJ2-1 12 TRBD2 NA TRBV6-6 CAAWGGYNEQFF TGTGCCGCCTGGGGGGGCTACAATGAGCAGTTCTTC
TRBJ1-5 15 TRBD1 NA TRBV19 CASSRRGQGYQPQHF TGTGCCAGTAGTCGCCGGGGACAGGGGTATCAGCCCCAGCATTTT
TRBJ1-1 15 NA NA TRBV5-1 CASSLLNLMNTEAFF TGCGCCAGCAGCTTGTTAAACCTCATGAACACTGAAGCTTTCTTT